This note documents a single TCR beta chain sequence. At one of its ends the junction is not consistent with the germline gene, which may arise from a read error. PCR employed 60 Vbeta and 13 Jbeta primers. Assay: immunoSEQ multiplex PCR; the TCRdb copy retains only in-frame clones and omits some. Counted here are 200,000 or so clones, roughly 83% occurring once; the ten biggest clones make up about 0.24%. The data stem from a study of cytomegalovirus exposure and HLA in healthy donors. The sequenced sample was PBMCs. The clonotype comes from a boy aged 5-17 years in good health and CMV-seronegative.

The chain's CDR3 is CASSPPTGYDSPLHF. CDR3 bases: TGCGCCAGCAGCCCCCCGACAGGCTATGATTCACCCCTCCACTTT. This chain links TRBV5-1 with TRBJ1-6; weak D call: TRBD1 (6 bases). The CDR3 totals 15 residues. Germline V gene lookup returns CDR1 SGHRS and CDR2 YFSETQ.